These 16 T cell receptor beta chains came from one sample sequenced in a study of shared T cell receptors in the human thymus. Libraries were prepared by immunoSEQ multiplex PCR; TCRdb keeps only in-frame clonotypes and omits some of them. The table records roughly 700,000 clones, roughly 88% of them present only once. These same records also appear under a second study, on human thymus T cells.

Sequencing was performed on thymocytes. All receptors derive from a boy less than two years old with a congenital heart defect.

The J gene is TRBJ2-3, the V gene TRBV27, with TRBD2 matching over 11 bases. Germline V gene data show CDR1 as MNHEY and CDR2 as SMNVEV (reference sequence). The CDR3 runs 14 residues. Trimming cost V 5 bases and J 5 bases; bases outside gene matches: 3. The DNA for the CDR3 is TGTGCCAGCAGTGGGACTAGCGGAAAAGATACGCAGTATTTT. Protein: CASSGTSGKDTQYF.

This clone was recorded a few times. This chain's CDR3 is CASSPFLGSTAYEQYF. The CDR3 coding sequence is TGTGCCAGCAGCCCCTTTCTCGGTAGCACGGCCTACGAGCAGTACTTC. The rearrangement uses TRBV7-2 and TRBJ2-7; D not resolved. This CDR3 region has 16 residues. Germline V gene data show CDR1 as SGHTA and CDR2 as FQGNSA. Trimming cost V 5 bases and J 2 bases, with 19 bases left between them.

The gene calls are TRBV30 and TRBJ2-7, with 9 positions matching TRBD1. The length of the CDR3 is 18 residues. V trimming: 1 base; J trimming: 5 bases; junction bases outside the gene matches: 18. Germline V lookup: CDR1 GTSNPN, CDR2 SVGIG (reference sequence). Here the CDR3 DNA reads TGTGCCTGGAGTGACAAGGGGGGCCCTCCGGGACAGGGTAACGAGCAGTACTTC. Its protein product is CAWSDKGGPPGQGNEQYF.

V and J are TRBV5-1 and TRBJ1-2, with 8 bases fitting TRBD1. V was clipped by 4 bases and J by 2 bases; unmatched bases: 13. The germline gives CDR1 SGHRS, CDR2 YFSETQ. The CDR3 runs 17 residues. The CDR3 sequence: CASSPWGDRGGNYGYTF. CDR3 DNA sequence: TGCGCCAGCAGCCCATGGGGCGACAGGGGTGGAAACTATGGCTACACCTTC.

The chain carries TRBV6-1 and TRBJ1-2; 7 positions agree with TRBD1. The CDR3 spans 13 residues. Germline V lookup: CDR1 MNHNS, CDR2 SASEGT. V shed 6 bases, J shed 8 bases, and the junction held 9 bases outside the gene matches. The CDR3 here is CASSGDRSRGYTF. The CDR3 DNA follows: TGTGCCAGCAGCGGGGACAGATCGAGGGGCTACACCTTC.

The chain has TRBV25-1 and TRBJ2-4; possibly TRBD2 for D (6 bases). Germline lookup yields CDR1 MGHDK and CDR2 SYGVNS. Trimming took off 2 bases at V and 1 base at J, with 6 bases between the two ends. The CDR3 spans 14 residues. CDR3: CASSEGRAKNIQYF. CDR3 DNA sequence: TGTGCCAGCAGTGAAGGGAGGGCCAAAAACATTCAGTACTTC.

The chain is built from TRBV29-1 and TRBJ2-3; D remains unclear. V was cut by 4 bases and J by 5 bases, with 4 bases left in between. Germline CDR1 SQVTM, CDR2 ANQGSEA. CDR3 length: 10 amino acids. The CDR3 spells CSVAGDTQYF. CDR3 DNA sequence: TGCAGCGTTGCGGGAGATACGCAGTATTTT.

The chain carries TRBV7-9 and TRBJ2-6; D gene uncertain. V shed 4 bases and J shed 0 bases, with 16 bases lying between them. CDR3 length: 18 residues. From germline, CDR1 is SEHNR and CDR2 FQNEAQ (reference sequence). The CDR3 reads CASSWYSRNGSGANVLTF. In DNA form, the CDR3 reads TGTGCCAGCAGCTGGTACTCCAGGAACGGCTCTGGGGCCAACGTCCTGACTTTC.

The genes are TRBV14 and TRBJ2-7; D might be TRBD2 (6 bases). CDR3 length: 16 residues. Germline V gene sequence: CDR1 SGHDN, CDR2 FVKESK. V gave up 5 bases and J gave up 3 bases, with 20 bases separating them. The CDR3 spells CASSATPGERYYEQYF. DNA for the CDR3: TGTGCCAGCAGCGCTACCCCGGGGGAGAGGTACTACGAGCAGTACTTC.

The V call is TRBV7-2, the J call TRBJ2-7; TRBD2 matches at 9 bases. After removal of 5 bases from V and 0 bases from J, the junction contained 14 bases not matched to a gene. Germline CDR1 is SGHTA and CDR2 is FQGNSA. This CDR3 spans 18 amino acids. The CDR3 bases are TGTGCCAGCAGCCCGACACTAGCGGGTGACCCTAGCTCCTACGAGCAGTACTTC. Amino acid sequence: CASSPTLAGDPSSYEQYF.

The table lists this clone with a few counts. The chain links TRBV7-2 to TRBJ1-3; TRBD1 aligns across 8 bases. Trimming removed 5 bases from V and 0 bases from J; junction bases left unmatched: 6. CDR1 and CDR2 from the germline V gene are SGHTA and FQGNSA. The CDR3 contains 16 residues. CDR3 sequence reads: CASSPRGPSSGNTIYF. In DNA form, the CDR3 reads TGTGCCAGCAGCCCCAGGGGGCCGAGCTCTGGAAACACCATATATTTT.

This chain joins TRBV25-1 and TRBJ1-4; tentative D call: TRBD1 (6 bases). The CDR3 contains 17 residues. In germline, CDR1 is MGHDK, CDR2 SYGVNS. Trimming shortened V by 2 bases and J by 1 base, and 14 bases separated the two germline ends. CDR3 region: CASSEGGAGGTNEKLFF. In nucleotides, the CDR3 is TGTGCCAGCAGTGAAGGGGGCGCGGGAGGAACTAATGAAAAACTGTTTTTT.

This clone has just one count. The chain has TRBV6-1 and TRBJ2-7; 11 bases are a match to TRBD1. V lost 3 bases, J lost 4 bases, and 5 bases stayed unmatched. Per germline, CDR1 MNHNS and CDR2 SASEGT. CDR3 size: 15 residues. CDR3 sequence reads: CASSDGDRGWYEQYF. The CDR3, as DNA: TGTGCCAGCAGTGATGGGGACAGGGGGTGGTACGAGCAGTACTTC.

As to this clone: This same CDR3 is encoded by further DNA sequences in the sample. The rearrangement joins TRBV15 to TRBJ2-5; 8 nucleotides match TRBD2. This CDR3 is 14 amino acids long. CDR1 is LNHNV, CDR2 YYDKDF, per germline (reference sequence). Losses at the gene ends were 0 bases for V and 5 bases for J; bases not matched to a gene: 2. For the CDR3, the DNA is TGTGCCACCAGCAGAGAACTAGCGGAGGAGACCCAGTACTTC. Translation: CATSRELAEETQYF.

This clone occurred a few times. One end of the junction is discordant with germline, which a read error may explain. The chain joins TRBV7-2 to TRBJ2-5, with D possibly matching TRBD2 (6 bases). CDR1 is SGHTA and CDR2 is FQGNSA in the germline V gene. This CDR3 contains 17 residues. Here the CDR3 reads CASSAERDFRAQGTQYF. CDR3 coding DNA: TGTGCCAGCAGCGCAGAACGGGACTTTCGGGCCCAAGGGACCCAGTACTTC.

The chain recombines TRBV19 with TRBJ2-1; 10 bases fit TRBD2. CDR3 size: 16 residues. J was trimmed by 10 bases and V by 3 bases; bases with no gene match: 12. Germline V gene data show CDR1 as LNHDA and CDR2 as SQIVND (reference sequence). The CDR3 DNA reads TGTGCCAGTAGTATCCAGCGGGAGGGCCCGGGAGGAGAGCAGTTCTTC. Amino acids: CASSIQREGPGGEQFF.